Following are 25 T cell receptor beta chains from one sample sequenced in a study of shared clonotypes between healthy human individuals. Libraries were prepared by immunoSEQ multiplex PCR; TCRdb keeps only in-frame clonotypes and omits some of them. In the table there are about 1 million clones, around 78% of which are singletons. Sequencing used memory CD4+ T cells from PBMCs. Specified subset: CD45RA-negative fraction. These receptors were obtained from a man aged 18 to 30 in good health. Some clones in this sample may be carry-over from other donors' samples.

This clone was seen only a few times. The genes are TRBV28 and TRBJ2-1, with D possibly being TRBD2 (5 bases). The CDR3 covers 13 residues. V was pared by 5 bases and J by 4 bases, with 9 bases between. Germline CDR1 reads MDHEN; CDR2 reads SYDVKM. CDR3 bases: TGTGCCAGCAGTCGGCGGGTTTACAATGAGCAGTTCTTC. It codes for CASSRRVYNEQFF.

The genes are TRBV2 and TRBJ1-2; tentative D call: TRBD1 (5 bases). This CDR3 contains 12 residues. The ends were cut back, 5 bases at V and 8 bases at J, with 12 bases in the middle. Germline-derived CDR1 and CDR2 are SNHLY and FYNNEI. CDR3 region: CASSPWTMGYTF. CDR3 in DNA: TGTGCCAGCAGTCCATGGACAATGGGCTACACCTTC.

The CDR3 reads CASSSGQGYGYTF. CDR3 DNA: TGTGCCAGCAGCTCGGGACAGGGGTATGGCTACACCTTC. The chain employs TRBV9 and TRBJ1-2; 10 bases match TRBD1. V dropped 4 bases and J dropped 5; count of bases not matched to a gene: 2. Germline loops: CDR1 SGDLS, CDR2 YYNGEE. The length of the CDR3 is 13 residues.

The chain links TRBV5-4 to TRBJ2-1, with 12 bases fitting TRBD2. V lost 0 bases to trimming and J lost 9 bases; unmatched junction nucleotides: 1. This CDR3 has 14 residues. Germline V gene lookup returns CDR1 SGHNT and CDR2 YYREEE (reference sequence). DNA for the CDR3: TGTGCCAGCAGCTTGGGACTAGCGGGGGTTGAGCAGTTCTTC. Translated, it gives CASSLGLAGVEQFF.

The V gene is TRBV6-4, the J gene TRBJ2-3, with unresolved D. V was clipped by 0 bases and J by 2 bases, with 9 bases between them. Germline CDR1 and CDR2: MRHNA and SNTAGT. The CDR3 totals 15 residues. As DNA, the CDR3 is TGTGCCAGCAGTGACTCAAAGACGAACACAGATACGCAGTATTTT. Its translation is CASSDSKTNTDTQYF.

The chain employs TRBV4-3 and TRBJ1-6, with D perhaps matching TRBD1 (5 bases). The CDR3 runs to 15 residues. Trimming removed 0 bases from V and 14 bases from J, with 17 bases in between. CDR1 and CDR2 from the germline V gene are LGHNA and YSLEER. CDR3 region: CASSQEIRGGDTLHF. In DNA, the CDR3 is TGCGCCAGCAGCCAAGAGATCCGGGGGGGTGATACCCTCCACTTT.

Here the CDR3 DNA reads TGCAGCGCGGCAGGGCGGGAGGGCCGATCCTACAATGAGCAGTTCTTC. Translated: CSAAGREGRSYNEQFF. The chain recombines TRBV29-1 with TRBJ2-1; 9 bases match TRBD2. Germline V gene data show CDR1 as SQVTM and CDR2 as ANQGSEA. Germline trimming cut 7 bases from V and 1 base from J; bases unmatched to any gene: 11. There are 16 residues in the CDR3.

The chain links TRBV27 to TRBJ2-5; 7 bases are shared with TRBD1. Trimming took 7 bases from V and 5 from J; bases not matched to a gene: 10. The CDR3 is 14 residues long. Germline V lookup: CDR1 MNHEY, CDR2 SMNVEV (reference sequence). CDR3 amino acids: CASTAAGGGETQYF. The CDR3 coding sequence is TGTGCCAGCACCGCGGCAGGGGGTGGGGAGACCCAGTACTTC.

This clone has more than one count but fewer than ten. As DNA, the CDR3 is TGTGCCTGGCAGAAGGGCAGTAACTACGAGCAGTACTTC. It yields the protein CAWQKGSNYEQYF. V is TRBV30 and J is TRBJ2-7; no reliable D call. Germline CDR1 and CDR2: GTSNPN and SVGIG (reference sequence). The CDR3 is 13 amino acids. V lost 5 bases, J lost 3 bases, and 14 bases lay in between.

CDR3 protein: CASRPLETDTQYF. The CDR3 DNA follows: TGTGCCAGCAGGCCCTTGGAGACAGATACGCAGTATTTT. V usage is TRBV27 and J usage is TRBJ2-3; D ambiguous. V lost 6 bases and J lost 3, with 10 bases in between. This CDR3 region has 13 residues. Per the germline V gene, CDR1 is MNHEY and CDR2 is SMNVEV (reference sequence).

This chain uses TRBV2 with TRBJ2-1; the D call may be TRBD1 or TRBD2 (5 bases each). The CDR3 loop spans 12 amino acids. Germline V gene data show CDR1 as SNHLY and CDR2 as FYNNEI. V dropped 3 bases and J dropped 5 bases, with 5 bases sitting between them. CDR3 nucleotides: TGTGCCAGCAGTGAGGGACACAATGAGCAGTTCTTC. It specifies CASSEGHNEQFF. Drawing the rest from reference TRBV2 and TRBJ2-1, the complete variable domain is EPEVTQTPSHQVTQMGQEVILRCVPISNHLYFYWYRQILGQKVEFLVSFYNNEISEKSEIFDDQFSVERPDGSNFTLKIRSTKLEDSAMYFCASSEGHNEQFFGPGTRLTVL.

The chain uses TRBV4-3 and TRBJ1-2, with D uncertain. Germline V CDR1 and CDR2: LGHNA, YSLEER. The CDR3 covers 19 residues. V lost 0 bases to trimming and J lost 3 bases, with 23 bases between them. This CDR3 is CASSQETWANPTLDYGYTF. The CDR3 DNA reads as TGCGCCAGCAGCCAAGAAACATGGGCCAACCCGACACTTGACTATGGCTACACCTTC.

The J gene is TRBJ2-7, the V gene TRBV7-8; D gene uncertain. CDR1 is SGHVS, CDR2 FQNEAQ, per germline. The CDR3 totals 14 residues. V was cut by 5 bases and J by 3 bases, with 14 bases left in between. The CDR3 sequence: CASSPLGGIYEQYF. Here the CDR3 DNA reads TGTGCCAGCAGCCCCTTGGGCGGAATCTACGAGCAGTACTTC. The full variable domain, rest sourced from reference TRBV7-8 and TRBJ2-7, is GAGVSQSPRYKVAKRGQDVALRCDPISGHVSLFWYQQALGQGPEFLTYFQNEAQLDKSGLPSDRFFAERPEGSVSTLKIQRTQQEDSAVYLCASSPLGGIYEQYFGPGTRLTVT.

The chain combines TRBV28 with TRBJ2-7, with 7 bases matching TRBD1. The V gene end was trimmed by 4 bases and the J gene end by 3 bases; junction bases not matched to a gene: 9. The germline gives CDR1 MDHEN, CDR2 SYDVKM. The CDR3 covers 15 residues. The CDR3 bases are TGTGCCAGCAGTTCGTGGACAGGTGGGATCTACGAGCAGTACTTC. Amino acids: CASSSWTGGIYEQYF. Together with reference TRBV28 and TRBJ2-7, the CDR3 gives the full variable domain: DVKVTQSSRYLVKRTGEKVFLECVQDMDHENMFWYRQDPGLGLRLIYFSYDVKMKEKGDIPEGYSVSREKKERFSLILESASTNQTSMYLCASSSWTGGIYEQYFGPGTRLTVT.

As DNA, the CDR3 is TGCGCCAGCAGCTACCGGACAGGGGAGGGTATAGGTGCCAAAAACATTCAGTACTTC. Amino acids: CASSYRTGEGIGAKNIQYF. The chain has TRBV5-1 and TRBJ2-4; 9 positions agree with TRBD1. There are 19 residues in the CDR3. J was trimmed by 1 base and V by 3 bases; bases with no gene match: 14. Germline CDR1 and CDR2: SGHRS and YFSETQ.

The chain employs TRBV18 and TRBJ2-6; no firm D call. Germline CDR1 and CDR2: KGHSH and LQKENI. The CDR3 is 16 residues long. Trimming pared 3 bases from V and 2 bases from J, leaving 11 bases between. The CDR3 DNA reads as TGTGCCAGCTCACCCCGGCGGAGCCCTGGGGCCAACGTCCTGACTTTC. Amino acids: CASSPRRSPGANVLTF.

The chain employs TRBV4-3 and TRBJ1-3, with D hard to call. V was shortened by 1 base and J by 1 base, with 8 bases between the two germline ends. CDR1 and CDR2 from the germline V gene are LGHNA and YSLEER. The CDR3 contains 15 residues. The CDR3 DNA reads as TGCGCCAGCAGCCAAGCAGCGACTTCTGGAAACACCATATATTTT. Translated: CASSQAATSGNTIYF.

The CDR3 sequence: CASSAGEGGRTETQYF. The CDR3 nucleotides are TGCGCCAGCAGTGCGGGAGAGGGGGGCCGGACGGAGACCCAGTACTTC. The V call is TRBV5-1, the J call TRBJ2-5; D may be TRBD2 (7 bases). The CDR3 runs to 16 residues. V was pared by 5 bases and J by 5 bases, with 22 bases between. Germline CDR1 is SGHRS and CDR2 is YFSETQ. Filled out from reference TRBV5-1 and TRBJ2-5, the complete variable domain reads KAGVTQTPRYLIKTRGQQVTLSCSPISGHRSVSWYQQTPGQGLQFLFEYFSETQRNKGNFPGRFSGRQFSNSRSEMNVSTLELGDSALYLCASSAGEGGRTETQYFGPGTRLLVL.

As to this clone: Other nucleotide sequences from this sample produce the same CDR3. The chain employs TRBV5-1 and TRBJ2-5; TRBD1 agrees at 8 bases. This CDR3 comprises 15 residues. Germline lookup yields CDR1 SGHRS and CDR2 YFSETQ. V shed 2 bases, J shed 3 bases, and the junction held 6 bases outside the gene matches. CDR3 nucleotide sequence: TGCGCCAGCAGCTTAGCCGGGACAGGTGAAGAGACCCAGTACTTC. Translation: CASSLAGTGEETQYF.

This chain connects TRBV4-1 to TRBJ1-1; no definite D call. This CDR3 is 17 amino acids long. Trimming cost V 0 bases and J 1 base, with 15 bases left between them. The V gene's germline CDR1 is MGHRA and CDR2 YSYEKL. CDR3 loop: CASSQDVTMRWNTEAFF. In DNA, the CDR3 is TGCGCCAGCAGCCAAGACGTTACTATGAGGTGGAACACTGAAGCTTTCTTT.

This chain joins TRBV28 and TRBJ2-4; D uncertain. Trimming pared 5 bases from V and 0 bases from J, leaving 14 bases between. This CDR3 region has 16 residues. Per the germline V gene, CDR1 is MDHEN and CDR2 is SYDVKM. The chain's CDR3 is CASSVYRSAAKNIQYF. CDR3 nucleotides: TGTGCCAGCAGTGTTTATAGGTCCGCAGCCAAAAACATTCAGTACTTC.

This CDR3 reads CASSLLPSSGRAADTQYF. The CDR3 DNA reads TGTGCCAGCAGCTTACTTCCGAGTAGCGGGAGGGCAGCAGATACGCAGTATTTT. V and J are TRBV7-2 and TRBJ2-3, with TRBD2 matching 11 bases. CDR1 is SGHTA, CDR2 FQGNSA, per germline. V gave up 2 bases and J gave up 4 bases; unmatched junction bases: 11. There are 18 residues in the CDR3.

The chain links TRBV7-3 to TRBJ2-7; perhaps D is TRBD1 or TRBD2 (5 bases each). The CDR3 is 14 residues long. CDR1 and CDR2 (germline): SGHTA, FQGTGA. Trimming stripped 2 bases from V and 6 bases from J, with 14 bases between. In nucleotides, the CDR3 is TGTGCCAGCAGCTTAGGGGGTCAGTCCAGCGAGCAGTACTTC. Translating gives CASSLGGQSSEQYF.

The chain is built from TRBV9 and TRBJ2-1, with a tentative D call TRBD1 (5 bases). The V end lost 4 bases, the J end lost 5 bases, and 13 bases lay between the germline ends. Germline V CDR1 and CDR2: SGDLS, YYNGEE. The CDR3 runs 14 residues. The CDR3 DNA reads TGTGCCAGCAGCACCAGGGTGCCCAACAATGAGCAGTTCTTC. It yields the protein CASSTRVPNNEQFF.

The chain carries TRBV2 and TRBJ2-7, with 7 positions matching TRBD2. Germline V lookup: CDR1 SNHLY, CDR2 FYNNEI. The trim removed 7 bases at V and 2 bases at J, leaving 11 bases unmatched. The CDR3 runs 15 residues. The CDR3 reads CASTSQRAGAYEQYF. Written as DNA, the CDR3 is TGTGCCAGCACTTCCCAGAGGGCGGGAGCCTACGAGCAGTACTTC.